The next 18 T cell receptor beta chains were all read from a single sample in a study of T cell changes during pregnancy in multiple sclerosis. The data were produced by immunoSEQ multiplex PCR, yet TCRdb's version contains in-frame clones alone and is incomplete. The sample has tens of thousands of clones; 91% are singletons. The specimen was peripheral blood, collected in the third trimester of pregnancy. The receptors originated from a female donor in good health, enrolled as a control in a pregnancy study.

The V gene is TRBV7-3, the J gene TRBJ2-3; 10 bases line up with TRBD1. The trim removed 2 bases at V and 5 bases at J, leaving 4 bases unmatched. The CDR3 covers 15 residues. CDR1 is SGHTA and CDR2 is FQGTGA in the germline V gene. CDR3 DNA: TGTGCCAGCAGCTTAGGGACAGGGGTGGGAGATACGCAGTATTTT. It translates to CASSLGTGVGDTQYF.

The J gene is TRBJ2-7, the V gene TRBV2, with 10 bases that match TRBD1. V gave up 8 bases and J gave up 1 base; unmatched junction bases: 5. CDR1 is SNHLY and CDR2 is FYNNEI in the germline V gene. This CDR3 spans 14 amino acids. This CDR3 is CASHRDRGSYEQYF. The CDR3 DNA reads as TGTGCCAGCCACCGGGACAGGGGTTCCTACGAGCAGTACTTC.

The V gene is TRBV9, the J gene TRBJ2-3; D is perhaps TRBD2 (5 bases). The V end lost 4 bases, the J end lost 2 bases, and 17 bases lay between the germline ends. This CDR3 is built from 16 residues. CDR1 and CDR2 from the germline V gene are SGDLS and YYNGEE. Here the CDR3 DNA reads TGTGCCAGCAGCCCCCGCCTAGCAGTAAACACAGATACGCAGTATTTT. It encodes CASSPRLAVNTDTQYF.

This clone came up once. A read error may account for a junction end that differs from germline. V and J are TRBV7-9 and TRBJ1-4, with TRBD1 matching over 8 bases. CDR3 size: 12 residues. CDR1 is SEHNR and CDR2 is FQNEAQ in the germline V gene (reference sequence). The CDR3 sequence: CASSLEGQGVAF. In DNA form, the CDR3 reads TGTGCCAGCAGCTTAGAAGGACAGGGCGTCGCTTTT.

This rearrangement joins TRBV11-3 to TRBJ2-1, with TRBD2 identical over 7 bases. J lost 8 bases, V lost 1 base, and 8 bases had no gene match. Germline V CDR1 and CDR2: SGHNT, YENEEA. The CDR3 loop spans 15 amino acids. CDR3 nucleotides: TGTGCCAGCAGCTTAGGCGGGAGAGGTGGAGATGAGCAGTTCTTC. Amino acid sequence: CASSLGGRGGDEQFF.

This clone was seen once. The chain uses TRBV5-5 and TRBJ1-1; D is uncertain. The CDR3 is made up of 15 amino acids. The V gene's germline CDR1 is SGHKS and CDR2 YYEKEE (reference sequence). V dropped 0 bases and J dropped 11 bases, with 20 bases sitting between them. CDR3 in DNA: TGTGCCAGCAGCTTGGAACTGGGAGGTCCACCCTGGGCTTTCTTT. Its translation is CASSLELGGPPWAFF.

CDR3 sequence reads: CASSTGTSGRYEQYF. The CDR3 DNA reads TGTGCCAGCAGTACCGGGACTAGCGGGAGATACGAGCAGTACTTC. The J gene is TRBJ2-7, the V gene TRBV28, with 14 bases aligning to TRBD2. The CDR3 is made up of 15 amino acids. V was pared by 5 bases and J by 4 bases, with 4 bases of the junction left unmatched. Looked up from germline, CDR1 is MDHEN and CDR2 is SYDVKM.

The chain joins TRBV19 to TRBJ2-7, with 8 bases aligning to TRBD2. Trimming at V came to 5 bases and at J to 0 bases, leaving 6 bases not matched to a gene. Germline V CDR1 and CDR2: LNHDA, SQIVND (reference sequence). There are 15 residues in the CDR3. The CDR3 loop is CASSSASGRSYEQYF. In nucleotides, the CDR3 is TGTGCCAGTAGTTCGGCTAGCGGGCGCTCCTACGAGCAGTACTTC.

The genes are TRBV6-4 and TRBJ2-1; TRBD2 agrees at 9 bases. The CDR3 runs to 15 residues. From germline, CDR1 is MRHNA and CDR2 SNTAGT. With V trimmed by 2 bases and J by 8 bases, 7 bases remained unmatched. In DNA form, the CDR3 reads TGTGCCAGCAGTGACGGGCGGGGGGGCCTCGATGAGCAGTTCTTC. Translated, it gives CASSDGRGGLDEQFF.

V gene TRBV11-2 combines with J gene TRBJ2-7; TRBD2 matches 7 bases. V trimming: 3 bases; J trimming: 3 bases; junction bases outside the gene matches: 8. Germline-derived CDR1 and CDR2 are SGHAT and FQNNGV. CDR3 length equals 15 residues. The CDR3 spells CASSFNNRDYYEQYF. In nucleotides, the CDR3 is TGTGCCAGCAGCTTCAACAACCGGGACTACTACGAGCAGTACTTC.

The CDR3 coding sequence is TGTGCCAGCATAAGGACTAGCGGGACTCACTACGAGCAGTACTTC. This sequence encodes CASIRTSGTHYEQYF. The chain is built from TRBV2 and TRBJ2-7, with 12 positions matching TRBD2. Germline V gene sequence: CDR1 SNHLY, CDR2 FYNNEI. The CDR3 totals 15 residues. V dropped 7 bases and J dropped 3; count of bases not matched to a gene: 7.

The J gene is TRBJ2-5, the V gene TRBV19; D is perhaps TRBD2 (6 bases). Germline V gene sequence: CDR1 LNHDA, CDR2 SQIVND (reference sequence). The V end lost 8 bases, the J end lost 0 bases, and 22 bases lay between the germline ends. The CDR3 runs to 17 residues. This CDR3 reads CASSKRGTAGNQETQYF. As DNA, the CDR3 is TGTGCCAGTTCCAAGAGGGGTACGGCGGGGAACCAAGAGACCCAGTACTTC. The whole variable domain, filled in from reference TRBV19 and TRBJ2-5, reads DGGITQSPKYLFRKEGQNVTLSCEQNLNHDAMYWYRQDPGQGLRLIYYSQIVNDFQKGDIAEGYSVSREKKESFPLTVTSAQKNPTAFYLCASSKRGTAGNQETQYFGPGTRLLVL.

The chain recombines TRBV29-1 with TRBJ2-1, with 8 bases matching TRBD2. The CDR3 loop spans 15 amino acids. The V segment lost 6 bases and the J segment 0 bases; nucleotides outside the gene matches: 7. Germline loops: CDR1 SQVTM, CDR2 ANQGSEA. The CDR3: CSVPTSGNSYNEQFF. For the CDR3, the DNA is TGCAGCGTCCCCACTAGCGGAAACTCCTACAATGAGCAGTTCTTC.

The chain has TRBV9 and TRBJ2-1, with D possibly matching TRBD2 (5 bases). CDR1 is SGDLS and CDR2 is YYNGEE in the germline V gene. The CDR3 length is 13 residues. Deletions cut 4 bases from V and 8 bases from J, with 13 bases between. CDR3 bases: TGTGCCAGCAGCCCATGGACTTTGGATGAGCAGTTCTTC. Protein: CASSPWTLDEQFF.

The chain combines TRBV29-1 with TRBJ1-5, with TRBD1 matching 9 bases. V dropped 6 bases and J dropped 4; count of bases not matched to a gene: 7. Germline assignment: CDR1 SQVTM and CDR2 ANQGSEA. The length of the CDR3 is 14 residues. In nucleotides, the CDR3 is TGCAGCGTGAGACCGGGACAGGGAAATCAGCCCCAGCATTTT. As protein: CSVRPGQGNQPQHF. The full variable domain, completed using reference TRBV29-1 and TRBJ1-5, is SAVISQKPSRDICQRGTSLTIQCQVDSQVTMMFWYRQQPGQSLTLIATANQGSEATYESGFVIDKFPISRPNLTFSTLTVSNMSPEDSSIYLCSVRPGQGNQPQHFGDGTRLSIL.

V and J are TRBV2 and TRBJ1-1; 7 positions match TRBD1. Trimming cost V 1 base and J 4 bases; bases outside gene matches: 6. CDR1 is SNHLY and CDR2 is FYNNEI in the germline V gene. The CDR3 is made up of 15 amino acids. CDR3 bases: TGTGCCAGCAGTGAAGAGGGGGCGGGCGGCACTGAAGCTTTCTTT. Translating gives CASSEEGAGGTEAFF.

This chain connects TRBV18 to TRBJ1-2; D uncertain. Trimming took off 3 bases at V and 6 bases at J, with 8 bases between the two ends. Per germline, CDR1 KGHSH and CDR2 LQKENI. CDR3 size: 12 residues. The CDR3 loop reads CASSPPSDGYTF. The CDR3 DNA is TGTGCCAGCTCACCCCCTTCGGATGGCTACACCTTC.

In DNA, the CDR3 is TGTGCCAGTAGGGCGGGAGAGACCCAGTACTTC. Translation gives CASRAGETQYF. The chain employs TRBV19 and TRBJ2-5, with a possible D match to TRBD2 (5 bases). Deletions cut 6 bases from V and 4 bases from J, with 6 bases between. CDR3 length: 11 residues. Germline assignment: CDR1 LNHDA and CDR2 SQIVND (reference sequence). The complete variable domain, with remaining parts taken from reference TRBV19 and TRBJ2-5, reads DGGITQSPKYLFRKEGQNVTLSCEQNLNHDAMYWYRQDPGQGLRLIYYSQIVNDFQKGDIAEGYSVSREKKESFPLTVTSAQKNPTAFYLCASRAGETQYFGPGTRLLVL.